One and the same sample provided the 17 T cell receptor beta chains below, sequenced in a study of naive and memory T cell subsets. Both TRBC1 and TRBC2 were covered by a beta constant-region primer of two equimolar oligonucleotides. Four rounds of PCR amplified the ligated cDNA using nested alpha and beta constant-region primers plus SP2. TCRdb re-derived calls from the UMI-ligation and nested PCR reads in MiXCR, one entry per CDR3 protein. The sample shows 120,000 or so distinct CDR3 sequences, 30% to 45% of them seen only once. The sample comprised central memory CD4+ T cells from blood. The receptors stem from a human donor in good health.

This clonotype has just a few counts. The gene calls are TRBV2 and TRBJ2-3; D is unresolved. This CDR3 spans 14 amino acids. Trimming shortened V by 2 bases and J by 0 bases, and 6 bases separated the two germline ends. The germline V gene encodes CDR1 SNHLY and CDR2 FYNNEI. CDR3 sequence reads: CASSESGSTDTQYF. CDR3 sequence (DNA): TGTGCCAGCAGTGAATCTGGTAGCACAGATACGCAGTATTTT.

The V gene is TRBV7-9, the J gene TRBJ2-1; 12 nucleotides line up with TRBD2. In germline, CDR1 is SEHNR, CDR2 FQNEAQ (reference sequence). This CDR3 comprises 15 residues. The V and J ends lost 5 bases and 5 bases, in that order; junction bases with no gene match: 4. The CDR3 protein is CASSRGLAGNNEQFF. The CDR3 coding sequence is TGTGCCAGCAGCCGCGGACTAGCGGGGAACAATGAGCAGTTCTTC.

This clonotype was observed a handful of times. This chain connects TRBV29-1 to TRBJ2-7; D call uncertain. Germline CDR1 is SQVTM and CDR2 is ANQGSEA. CDR3 length equals 13 residues. Trimming took off 5 bases at V and 5 bases at J, with 16 bases between the two ends. CDR3: CSVSSYAVDEQYF. The DNA of the CDR3 is TGCAGCGTTTCATCCTACGCTGTAGACGAGCAGTACTTC.

Turning to this clonotype: A much larger clone lies a single base off, so this may be a read error. The chain employs TRBV6-5 and TRBJ1-1; D gene ambiguous. CDR3 length: 15 amino acids. Germline-derived CDR1 and CDR2 are MNHEY and SVGAGI. Trimming took off 0 bases at V and 4 bases at J, with 12 bases between the two ends. The CDR3 DNA sequence: TGTGCCAGCAGTTACTCGAGGCTGGAAGGCACTGAAGCTTTCTTT. Residues: CASSYSRLEGTEAFF.

The chain carries TRBV3-1 and TRBJ2-3; 9 nucleotides align to TRBD1. The CDR3 totals 16 residues. V lost 4 bases and J lost 2; bases outside the gene matches: 7. Germline CDR1 reads LGHDT; CDR2 reads YNNKEL (reference sequence). The CDR3 DNA reads TGTGCCAGCAGCCGTCGGGGACAGGGCCTCACAGATACGCAGTATTTT. Translating gives CASSRRGQGLTDTQYF.

The chain uses TRBV27 and TRBJ2-3; D is perhaps TRBD1 (6 bases). Germline lookup yields CDR1 MNHEY and CDR2 SMNVEV (reference sequence). The V gene lost 4 bases and the J gene lost 5 bases, with 10 bases spanning the gap. The CDR3 has 13 amino acids. The CDR3 coding sequence is TGTGCCAGCAGTTGGGGGCGCGGAGATACGCAGTATTTT. It is translated as CASSWGRGDTQYF.

The V and J genes are TRBV5-1 and TRBJ2-3; 13 positions agree with TRBD2. Trimming at V came to 3 bases and at J to 5 bases, leaving 6 bases not matched to a gene. The germline CDR1 and CDR2 sequences are SGHRS and YFSETQ. The CDR3 covers 16 residues. The CDR3 bases are TGCGCCAGCAGCTCGACTAGCGGGAGGTACGGAGATACGCAGTATTTT. Its translation: CASSSTSGRYGDTQYF.

This clonotype was detected only a few times. The chain couples TRBV6-2 or TRBV6-3 to TRBJ2-7; D is undetermined. This CDR3 comprises 16 residues. Germline V gene data show CDR1 as MNHEY and CDR2 as SVGEGT. The V end was cut by 4 bases, the J end by 1 base, with 17 bases between. The CDR3 sequence: CASSSGAEKLSYEQYF. The CDR3 nucleotides are TGTGCCAGCAGTTCTGGTGCTGAGAAGTTATCCTACGAGCAGTACTTC.

The chain is built from TRBV28 and TRBJ2-4; the match to TRBD1 covers 9 bases. Germline-derived CDR1 and CDR2 are MDHEN and SYDVKM. Trimming took 4 bases from V and 6 from J; bases not matched to a gene: 13. The length of the CDR3 is 17 residues. CDR3: CASSSRLRDRVVNIQYF. CDR3 nucleotides: TGTGCCAGCAGTTCCAGGCTCCGGGACAGGGTGGTAAACATTCAGTACTTC. The full variable domain, completed using reference TRBV28 and TRBJ2-4, is DVKVTQSSRYLVKRTGEKVFLECVQDMDHENMFWYRQDPGLGLRLIYFSYDVKMKEKGDIPEGYSVSREKKERFSLILESASTNQTSMYLCASSSRLRDRVVNIQYFGAGTRLSVL.

This rearrangement joins TRBV28 to TRBJ2-1; D might be TRBD2 (7 bases). CDR3 length: 16 residues. V lost 4 bases, J lost 7 bases, and 20 bases lay in between. Germline V gene sequence: CDR1 MDHEN, CDR2 SYDVKM. CDR3 in DNA: TGTGCCAGCAGTTCCCGAGGGGGGAGGGTGGTAAATGAGCAGTTCTTC. This codes for CASSSRGGRVVNEQFF. The whole variable domain, remainder taken from reference TRBV28 and TRBJ2-1, is DVKVTQSSRYLVKRTGEKVFLECVQDMDHENMFWYRQDPGLGLRLIYFSYDVKMKEKGDIPEGYSVSREKKERFSLILESASTNQTSMYLCASSSRGGRVVNEQFFGPGTRLTVL.

The chain links TRBV29-1 to TRBJ1-5, with D uncertain. CDR1 SQVTM and CDR2 ANQGSEA come from the germline V gene. V was shortened by 2 bases and J by 2 bases, with 4 bases between the two germline ends. The CDR3 is 12 amino acids. Here the CDR3 reads CSVENGNQPQHF. CDR3 DNA: TGCAGCGTTGAAAACGGCAATCAGCCCCAGCATTTT.

A few counts support this clonotype. V and J are TRBV12-3 or TRBV12-4 and TRBJ2-7; D is perhaps TRBD1 (5 bases). The CDR3 length is 15 residues. V lost 5 bases and J 3 bases, leaving 17 bases between the germline ends. For the CDR3, the DNA is TGTGCCAGCAGTCCCACAGGCGCTAAGGGCTACGAGCAGTACTTC. Protein sequence: CASSPTGAKGYEQYF.

The chain is built from TRBV10-3 and TRBJ2-7; 9 bases agree with TRBD1. The CDR3 extends over 15 amino acids. Germline V lookup: CDR1 ENHRY, CDR2 SYGVKD. The ends lost 4 bases at V and 3 bases at J; junction bases unmatched: 7. CDR3 in DNA: TGTGCCATCAGTGGTATATTGGGACAGGGCTACGAGCAGTACTTC. Its translation is CAISGILGQGYEQYF.

This clonotype was seen many times. This chain joins TRBV6-5 and TRBJ2-1; 9 bases agree with TRBD2. This CDR3 contains 13 residues. V lost 6 bases, J lost 6 bases, and 3 bases stayed unmatched. Germline V CDR1 and CDR2: MNHEY, SVGAGI. Written as DNA, the CDR3 is TGTGCCAGCAGCAGCGGGAGGCCCAATGAGCAGTTCTTC. It encodes CASSSGRPNEQFF.

This sequence joins TRBV14 and TRBJ2-7; D perhaps matches TRBD2 (5 bases). Between the trimmed V and J ends, which lost 4 bases and 6 bases, there was a span of 19 bases. Per the germline V gene, CDR1 is SGHDN and CDR2 is FVKESK. The CDR3 length is 15 residues. The CDR3 sequence is CASSLTRSDSVEQYF. The CDR3 DNA sequence: TGTGCCAGCAGCCTCACAAGGTCGGATAGCGTCGAGCAGTACTTC.

The chain employs TRBV5-5 and TRBJ1-4; 8 bases line up with TRBD1. The CDR3 consists of 15 residues. CDR1 and CDR2 from the germline V gene are SGHKS and YYEKEE (reference sequence). Trimming cost V 5 bases and J 2 bases; bases outside gene matches: 5. The CDR3 DNA follows: TGTGCCAGCAGGGCGACAGGGGCGACTAATGAAAAACTGTTTTTT. This translates into CASRATGATNEKLFF.

This chain joins TRBV12-3 or TRBV12-4 and TRBJ2-2; the D is unclear. This CDR3 has 12 amino acids. Trimming pared 5 bases from V and 9 bases from J, leaving 10 bases between. CDR3 sequence: CASSPLGWELFF. In nucleotides, the CDR3 is TGTGCCAGCAGTCCCCTAGGTTGGGAGCTGTTTTTT.